This T cell receptor beta chain was sequenced for a study of blood T cell repertoires in COVID-19. V lost 1 base and J 4 bases, leaving 15 bases between the germline ends. The CDR3 loop spans 16 amino acids. Germline CDR1 SGHAT, CDR2 FQNNGV. Study processing details: Using reference gene primer amplification, nucleated cell counts were estimated. Only in-frame clones appear in the TCRdb table, and some are missing; sequencing was by immunoSEQ multiplex PCR. D and trimming come from the DNA, and the V and J calls and clone size come from that table. In the table there are about 390,000 clones, over 75% of which are singletons.

This TCR was recovered from a woman aged 55-70 years with COVID-19, enrolled during active disease. This chain joins TRBV11-2 and TRBJ2-3; a possible D gene is TRBD1 (6 bases). The sample consisted of peripheral blood. CDR3: CASSLVAGARADTQYF. The CDR3, as DNA: TGTGCCAGCAGCTTAGTAGCAGGGGCTCGGGCAGATACGCAGTATTTT.